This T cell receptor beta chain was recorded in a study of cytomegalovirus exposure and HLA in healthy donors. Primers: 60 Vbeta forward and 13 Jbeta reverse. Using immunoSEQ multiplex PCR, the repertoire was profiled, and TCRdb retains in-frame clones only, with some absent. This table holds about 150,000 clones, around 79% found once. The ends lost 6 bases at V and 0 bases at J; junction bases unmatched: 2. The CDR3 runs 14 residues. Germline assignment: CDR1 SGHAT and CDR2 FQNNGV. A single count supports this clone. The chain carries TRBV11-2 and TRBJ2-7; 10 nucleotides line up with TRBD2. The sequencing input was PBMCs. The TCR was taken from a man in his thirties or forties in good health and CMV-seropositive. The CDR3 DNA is TGTGCCAGCAGGGCTAGCGGGAGCTCCTACGAGCAGTACTTC. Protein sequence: CASRASGSSYEQYF.